This TCR beta chain was identified during a study of blood T cell repertoires in COVID-19 (dated by TCRdb to about 2020). Concerning the study at large: Samples covering the acute and convalescent phases of COVID-19 were provided by collaborators in the United States, Italy and Spain. The material from the prospective study consisted of cDNA or gDNA derived from T cells, B-cell-depleted T cells, or PBMCs. Deeply sampled blood TCRbeta repertoires from subjects exposed to, actively infected with, or recovered from COVID-19 were included in the dataset. The repertoires were released in a freely available public database meant as a resource for research on the immune response to SARS-CoV-2. The samples were drawn from the first 160 participants of the ongoing ImmuneRACE study and from 1,254 subjects provided by 6 global collaborators. A de-identified subject ID, COVID-19 status, age in years and sex were almost always included in the sample metadata. Where available, HLA class I and class II types were obtained from metadata supplied by the sample provider rather than from assay-based typing.

Collaborating institutions collected whole blood in K2EDTA tubes following their own protocols. Collaborator samples were shipped for TCRbeta analysis as frozen whole blood, isolated PBMCs, or DNA extracted from either sample type. With respect to this clone: The antigen it recognizes is unknown. No base quality values were provided; no much bigger clone lies one nucleotide off.

The immunoSEQ Assay, a bias-controlled multiplex PCR, was used to amplify TCRbeta CDR3 regions from genomic DNA. From the authors' description of their analysis: Within the assay, amplification of reference gene primers was used to estimate how many nucleated cells each sample contained. To quantify the absolute abundance of each unique TCRbeta CDR3 rearrangement, sequence reads were collapsed and filtered. Productive Simpson clonality was computed per sample as the square root of Simpson's diversity index over productive rearrangements. Entries here come from immuneACCESS through TCRdb and include only in-frame sequences with V and J called. Some clones fail to appear in such tables; in the studies checked, an unresolved V gene covers under half of the shortfall, and the cause of the remainder is unknown. The DNA gave D and trimming, while V, J and clone size come from that table. The sample table holds 300,000 or so clones, of which about 82% were seen once. The ten most abundant clones make up over 3.5% of the sample.

On the study overall, not on this receptor specifically: Clinical and demographic metadata were provided uncurated, with the amount varying by source and participant.

The CDR3 contains 15 residues, cysteine and phenylalanine counted. The DNA shown is the 45-base CDR3, in frame from base 1. V loses 2 bases of germline sequence and J loses 7 bases, and the interval between the two ends is 13 bases. CDR1 SGHDT and CDR2 YYEEEE were looked up in the germline V gene. The sequence was obtained from a woman in her forties or fifties with active or convalescent COVID-19. Recombination joined TRBV5-6 with TRBJ1-6, with the D gene not clear enough to name. Sequenced material: peripheral blood. The sequenced DNA: TGTGCCAGCAGCTTTTCCACGGCGGGGAATTCACCCCTCCACTTT. It translates as CASSFSTAGNSPLHF.